The present T cell receptor (beta chain) was sequenced within a study of shared clonotypes between healthy human individuals. Study results and limitations: Unshared clonotypes carried lower generation probabilities than those common to all four donors.

Libraries were prepared by immunoSEQ multiplex PCR; TCRdb keeps only in-frame clonotypes and omits some of them. The data hold approximately 1.5 million clones, with approximately 98.5% observed a single time. V gave up 4 bases and J gave up 0 bases, with 4 bases separating them. CDR1 is MGHDK and CDR2 is SYGVNS in the germline V gene. The CDR3 sequence is 14 residues long. Only Caucasian adults living in Nashville, Tennessee made up the donor group. Comment on this clone: What it binds is unknown.

The TCR comes from a man between 25 and 39 years old in good health. The sequenced sample consisted of naive CD4+ T cells sorted from blood. Subset here: CD45RA+ positively selected. This chain connects TRBV25-1 to TRBJ2-6; D unclear. Here the CDR3 DNA reads TGTGCCAGCAGTGCAAACTCTGGGGCCAACGTCCTGACTTTC. The encoded protein is CASSANSGANVLTF.